The source of this T cell receptor beta chain is a study of CD8 T cells in Susac syndrome. Study-wide findings and caveats: As acknowledged by the study, its TCR sequencing and HLA analysis included a relatively small number of individuals.

RNA amounts of about 0.5 to 1 ug underwent reverse transcription with random hexamers. TCRdb redid the calling of the immunoSEQ multiplex PCR reads with MiXCR, one entry per CDR3 protein. The profile shows over 350,000 distinct CDR3 sequences, 85% of them singletons. A note on this clonotype: Its antigen is undetermined.

Peripheral blood CD8+ and CD4+ T cells were profiled by TCR beta sequencing. The multiple sclerosis controls were treatment-naive patients, and their relapsing-remitting disease was stable or active. Negative isolation yielded the CD8+ and CD4+ T cells, while FACS enriched the TEMRA cells. The CDR3 extends over 14 amino acids. Looked up from germline, CDR1 is SEHNR and CDR2 is FQNEAQ (reference sequence). The V and J ends lost 5 bases and 5 bases respectively, with 16 bases between them. Source material: CD8+ T cells from PBMCs. This TCR derives from a human donor with multiple sclerosis. V is TRBV7-9 and J is TRBJ2-7; D gene unclear. DNA of the CDR3: TGTGCCAGCAGCCCCGCTAATTCTGGCAACGAGCAGTACTTC. Amino acids: CASSPANSGNEQYF.